The clone carrying this T cell receptor beta chain was picked up one time. The antigen is unknown. This specimen belongs to a study of T cell responses to AZD1222 COVID-19 vaccine. Trimming cost V 7 bases and J 8 bases, with 21 bases left between them. Germline CDR1 reads SQVTM; CDR2 reads ANQGSEA. The CDR3 spans 14 residues. General observations from the study: At baseline, seropositivity was found in only six or seven AZD1222 recipients. Clonal diversity was possibly underestimated, and white British individuals and females predominated among donors.

The assay was immunoSEQ multiplex PCR, and TCRdb's table has in-frame clones only and misses some. The sample comprises roughly 72,000 clones, about 87% of which are singletons, and roughly 10% rests with the top ten. Sequencing was performed on peripheral blood, taken 28 days after the second dose of the MenACWY control vaccine. This clonotype was sampled from an adult who received the MenACWY meningococcal vaccine as a control. The chain joins TRBV29-1 to TRBJ2-1, with D perhaps matching TRBD1 or TRBD2 (5 bases each). As DNA, the CDR3 is TGCAGCGCTATACCACCGGGGACGAAGGATGAGCAGTTCTTC. It specifies CSAIPPGTKDEQFF.